This TCR beta chain was obtained from a study of brain metastases from non-small cell lung cancer. The study's findings and limits: Compared with their matched primary tumors, roughly two thirds of brain metastases showed expanded T-cell clones.

The method was immunoSEQ multiplex PCR; TCRdb's version includes in-frame clones alone and lacks a portion of them. The sample includes 3,200 or so clones, 88% of them seen just once. V was trimmed by 0 bases and J by 3 bases, leaving 2 bases between them. CDR3 length equals 13 residues. The germline V gene encodes CDR1 MRHNA and CDR2 SNTAGT. Notes on this clone: Its antigen remains unknown.

Sequenced input: primary lung tumor tissue. This receptor was identified in a donor aged 40 or older with non-small cell lung cancer. V and J are TRBV6-4 and TRBJ2-2; D call uncertain. Here the CDR3 DNA reads TGTGCCAGCAGTGACTCTGACACCGGGGAGCTGTTTTTT. Protein sequence: CASSDSDTGELFF.